Given below is one TCR beta chain in context. What it recognizes is unknown. CDR1 and CDR2 from the germline V gene are MGHRA and YSYEKL. V lost 1 base and J lost 2, with 11 bases in between. The CDR3 has 15 residues. The record originates from a study of early stage breast cancer tumors. The study, taken as a whole, reports: Enriched TCRB sequences shared across patients were mostly commonly generated sequences. In about 85% of the 16 patients, blood comparison separated tumor from normal breast. Compared with adjacent normal breast tissue, tumors showed around 2.7-fold greater T cell density and higher clonality.

Produced via immunoSEQ multiplex PCR; TCRdb's table is partial and in-frame only. There are 3,000 or so clones in the sample; 64% occur only once, and roughly 17% lies in the top ten. The chain carries TRBV4-1 and TRBJ1-1, with a possible D match to TRBD1 (5 bases). The source of this sequence is a person in their 40s with breast cancer. Sequencing used breast tumor tissue. CDR3 bases: TGCGCCAGCAGCCAAGTAAGGGGTCTTAACACTGAAGCTTTCTTT. Its translation: CASSQVRGLNTEAFF.